Below, one T cell receptor (beta chain) is given with its context. It lacks a known antigen. No base quality information exists; no much larger clone differs at one position. The sample belongs to a study of blood T cell repertoires in COVID-19 (TCRdb year 2020). Turning to the overall study: The collaborator samples originated in the United States, Italy and Spain and spanned the acute and convalescent phases of COVID-19. The material from the prospective study consisted of cDNA or gDNA derived from T cells, B-cell-depleted T cells, or PBMCs. The dataset comprised deeply sampled blood TCRbeta repertoires from subjects exposed to, actively infected with, or recovered from COVID-19. The repertoires were made available in a free public database intended to serve as a resource for research on the immune response to SARS-CoV-2. The samples were drawn from two sources: the first 160 participants of the ongoing ImmuneRACE study, and 1,000 to 1,500 subjects contributed by 6 global collaborators. Nearly every sample came with metadata listing a de-identified subject ID, COVID-19 status, age in years and sex. Where available, HLA class I and class II types were obtained from metadata supplied by the sample provider rather than from assay-based typing.

Overall results and qualifications from the work: Clinical and demographic metadata were provided uncurated, with the amount varying by source and participant.

TCRbeta CDR3 regions were amplified from genomic DNA using the immunoSEQ Assay, a bias-controlled multiplex PCR. Processing in the source paper ran as follows. Within the assay, amplification of reference gene primers was used to estimate how many nucleated cells each sample contained. To quantify the absolute abundance of each unique TCRbeta CDR3 rearrangement, sequence reads were collapsed and filtered. For each sample, productive Simpson clonality was calculated as the square root of Simpson's diversity index over productive rearrangements. The table comes from immuneACCESS by way of TCRdb, which keeps in-frame sequences with V and J called. Part of the clones is missing from these tables; in studies checked, under half for an unresolved V gene and the rest for unknown reasons. V and J calls and clone size follow that table, whereas D and trimming were derived from the DNA. Recorded for this sample are 120,000 to 150,000 clones; about nine tenths of them occurred a single time. Approximately 3.7% of the sample goes to the ten largest clones.

The CDR3 starts with the cysteine, ends with the phenylalanine, and has 14 residues. The CDR3 DNA has 42 bases and is translated from base 1. CDR1 and CDR2, looked up from the germline V gene, are SGHTS and YDEGEE. V was cut back by 0 bases and J by 2 bases, leaving a gap of 6 bases between them. Enrolling through a virtual design, the prospective study's participants ranged in age from roughly 18 to 89 years and lived across about two dozen United States geographic areas. In the prospective study, cohorts were assigned on the basis of participant-reported clinical history obtained from a screening survey and a study questionnaire. Exposed participants were defined as having been in contact with someone with a PCR-confirmed or clinician-diagnosed COVID-19 case within 2 weeks of study entry. Each participant in the prospective study had whole blood, serum and a nasopharyngeal or oropharyngeal swab collected by mobile phlebotomists. Over a roughly two-month period, participants in the prospective study had the option of providing additional blood draws and questionnaires. Before DNA extraction, prospective study blood samples were shipped either frozen or at room temperature.

This chain is built from TRBV5-8 and TRBJ2-1; no D gene can be assigned with confidence. This clonotype was sampled from a woman aged 35 to 49 who had been exposed to COVID-19. Sequencing was carried out using PBMCs or T cells enriched from blood (not recorded which). The nucleotide sequence is given as TGTGCCAGCAGCTTGGATCCGGCCTACAATGAGCAGTTCTTC. Translated, it gives CASSLDPAYNEQFF.